Listed here are 27 T cell receptor beta chains from one sample, sequenced in a study of early T cells in non-severe SARS-CoV-2 infection. TCRdb processed the 5' RACE reads anew with MiXCR; each CDR3 protein has one entry. Of 25,000 to 30,000 distinct CDR3 sequences in the sample, around 4% were seen once. The sequencing sample was made of whole blood. These receptors all stem from an adult who was a healthcare worker with PCR-confirmed SARS-CoV-2 infection or an uninfected control (not recorded which).

The table lists this clonotype with many counts. The chain couples TRBV18 to TRBJ2-2, with D maybe TRBD1 (6 bases). The CDR3 consists of 15 residues. Trimming pared 2 bases from V and 5 bases from J, leaving 12 bases between. CDR1 is KGHSH, CDR2 LQKENI, per germline. The CDR3 nucleotides read TGTGCCAGCTCACCATCCAGGGGAAATACCGGGGAGCTGTTTTTT. This gives the protein CASSPSRGNTGELFF.

This clonotype was seen ten or more times. The gene calls are TRBV12-3 or TRBV12-4 and TRBJ2-4, with a possible D match to TRBD2 (6 bases). V was shortened by 6 bases and J by 8 bases, with 14 bases between the two germline ends. The CDR3 sequence is 13 residues long. The CDR3 sequence: CASSLAGPDIQYF. CDR3 in DNA: TGTGCCAGCAGCCTTGCGGGACCGGACATTCAGTACTTC.

This clonotype was counted only a few times. The chain recombines TRBV29-1 with TRBJ1-1; 9 bases fit TRBD1. The V gene's germline CDR1 is SQVTM and CDR2 ANQGSEA. Trimming cost V 2 bases and J 5 bases; bases outside gene matches: 6. The CDR3 loop spans 14 amino acids. Here the CDR3 reads CSVESDRGRTEAFF. The CDR3 bases are TGCAGCGTTGAATCCGACAGGGGGAGGACTGAAGCTTTCTTT.

This clonotype was detected only a few times. The rearrangement links TRBV7-6 to TRBJ1-3; D not resolved. Trimming removed 1 base from V and 4 bases from J, with 2 bases in between. There are 12 residues in the CDR3. Per the germline V gene, CDR1 is SGHVS and CDR2 is FNYEAQ. The CDR3 region is CASSLEGNTIYF. CDR3 nucleotide sequence: TGTGCCAGCAGCTTAGAAGGAAACACCATATATTTT.

This clonotype was seen a handful of times. The chain joins TRBV10-3 to TRBJ1-6; D remains unclear. Germline loops: CDR1 ENHRY, CDR2 SYGVKD. This CDR3 spans 14 amino acids. With 2 bases removed from V and 5 bases from J, the gap between germline ends came to 7 bases. The CDR3 here is CAISEARDNSPLHF. DNA for the CDR3: TGTGCCATCAGTGAGGCCAGAGATAATTCACCCCTCCACTTT.

This clonotype was picked up a small number of times. At one of its ends the junction is not consistent with the germline gene, which may arise from a read error. The chain is built from TRBV11-2 and TRBJ2-7; maybe TRBD2 (5 bases). CDR3 length: 11 residues. CDR1 and CDR2 (germline): SGHAT, FQNNGV. The CDR3 coding sequence is TGTGTCAGCAGCTTAGGACTTGGGCAGTACTTC. This translates into CVSSLGLGQYF.

Many counts were recorded for this clonotype. V usage is TRBV20-1 and J usage is TRBJ2-3, with 11 positions matching TRBD2. CDR3 length: 17 amino acids. V lost 0 bases, J lost 2 bases, and 7 bases stayed unmatched. The germline V gene encodes CDR1 DFQATT and CDR2 SNEGSKA (reference sequence). The CDR3 here is CSARDPGLADHTDTQYF. DNA for the CDR3: TGCAGTGCTAGAGATCCGGGACTAGCGGACCACACAGATACGCAGTATTTT.

This clonotype was counted ten times or more. The chain carries TRBV21-1 and TRBJ2-7; the table's D call TRBD1 went unverified against the DNA. TRBV21-1 is given as a pseudogene. This CDR3 has 12 amino acids. The CDR3 bases are TGTGCCAGCATGCAATGGGGGAACGAGCAGTACGTC. Translation gives CASMQWGNEQYV.

This clonotype showed up many times. The rearrangement uses TRBV4-2 and TRBJ2-1; 16 nucleotides line up with TRBD2. This CDR3 comprises 19 residues. CDR1 is LGHNA, CDR2 YNFKEQ, per germline. V lost 2 bases and J lost 10; bases outside the gene matches: 14. The CDR3 bases are TGTGCCAGCAGCCAACCACCGGGACTAGCGGGAGGGTTGGCGGGGGAGCAGTTCTTC. Translation: CASSQPPGLAGGLAGEQFF.

In this sample, this clonotype turned up many times. This rearrangement joins TRBV25-1 to TRBJ1-2; 7 bases match TRBD1. The ends lost 3 bases at V and 6 bases at J; junction bases unmatched: 10. Germline CDR1 reads MGHDK; CDR2 reads SYGVNS. This CDR3 contains 15 residues. The CDR3 bases are TGTGCCAGCAGTGAGCGTACCGGGACAGTAGATGGCTACACCTTC. It encodes CASSERTGTVDGYTF.

This clonotype was recorded at least ten times. CDR3 residues: CSAWTSGRSADTQYF. CDR3 in DNA: TGCAGTGCTTGGACTAGCGGGAGATCTGCAGATACGCAGTATTTT. The V call is TRBV20-1, the J call TRBJ2-3, with TRBD2 identical over 13 bases. The V gene end was trimmed by 5 bases and the J gene end by 4 bases; junction bases not matched to a gene: 6. The CDR3 runs to 15 residues. CDR1 is DFQATT, CDR2 SNEGSKA, per germline (reference sequence).

This clonotype was picked up many times. Here the CDR3 DNA reads TGTGCCAGCAGTTTTGAGGGTCGCTATGGCTACACCTTC. This encodes CASSFEGRYGYTF. This sequence joins TRBV12-3 or TRBV12-4 and TRBJ1-2, with D unresolved. This CDR3 has 13 amino acids. V was shortened by 3 bases and J by 4 bases, with 9 bases between the two germline ends.

This clonotype was seen at least ten times. V and J are TRBV15 and TRBJ2-5; the match to TRBD2 covers 7 bases. V dropped 2 bases and J dropped 4; count of bases not matched to a gene: 7. CDR3 length: 15 residues. The germline CDR1 and CDR2 sequences are LNHNV and YYDKDF (reference sequence). CDR3 amino acids: CATSRLAGDTETQYF. In DNA form, the CDR3 reads TGTGCCACCAGCAGACTCGCGGGAGACACAGAGACCCAGTACTTC.

This clonotype showed up just a few times. V and J are TRBV29-1 and TRBJ1-2; maybe TRBD1 (6 bases). The CDR3 extends over 11 amino acids. Germline CDR1 SQVTM, CDR2 ANQGSEA. V was clipped by 7 bases and J by 6 bases, with 12 bases between them. This chain's CDR3 is CSGETGHGYTF. The CDR3 bases are TGCAGCGGGGAGACAGGACATGGCTACACCTTC.

A note on this clonotype: This may stem from a read error, because a much larger clone lies one nucleotide away. The rearrangement uses TRBV11-2 and TRBJ2-2; 12 nucleotides line up with TRBD2. The CDR3 covers 15 residues. Germline V gene data show CDR1 as SGHAT and CDR2 as FQNNGV. This CDR3 reads CVSRGLAGNTGELFF. CDR3 nucleotide sequence: TGTGTCAGCAGGGGACTAGCGGGGAACACCGGGGAGCTGTTTTTT.

This clonotype appeared many times. This chain connects TRBV4-3 to TRBJ2-3, with D possibly called TRBD1 or TRBD2 (5 bases each). The CDR3 is made up of 16 amino acids. The germline V gene encodes CDR1 LGHNA and CDR2 YSLEER. The germline V and J ends were trimmed by 1 base and 0 bases, with 11 bases remaining between them. The chain's CDR3 is CASSQVTGRSTDTQYF. The DNA of the CDR3 is TGCGCCAGCAGCCAAGTAACGGGACGTAGCACAGATACGCAGTATTTT.

By proportion, this clonotype is medium-sized. The CDR3 nucleotides read TGTGCCAGCAGTCCCGGACAGGGGCTCTCTGGAAACACCATATATTTT. Protein sequence: CASSPGQGLSGNTIYF. V and J are TRBV12-3 or TRBV12-4 and TRBJ1-3, with 9 bases aligning to TRBD1. This CDR3 is 16 amino acids long. The V segment lost 5 bases and the J segment 0 bases; nucleotides outside the gene matches: 5.

This clonotype was detected ten times or more. The V call is TRBV7-8, the J call TRBJ1-2; no firm D call. V was pared by 2 bases and J by 1 base, with 11 bases between. Germline CDR1 reads SGHVS; CDR2 reads FQNEAQ. The CDR3 extends over 15 amino acids. CDR3 loop: CASSLYPGVNYGYTF. The DNA for the CDR3 is TGTGCCAGCAGCTTATATCCAGGAGTTAACTATGGCTACACCTTC.

This clonotype came up many times. The chain has TRBV4-3 and TRBJ2-3, with D hard to call. Germline-derived CDR1 and CDR2 are LGHNA and YSLEER. The V gene lost 1 base and the J gene lost 5 bases, with 16 bases spanning the gap. The CDR3 has 16 amino acids. DNA for the CDR3: TGCGCCAGCAGCCAAGCTTTATTGGGCGCGCGAGATACGCAGTATTTT. Its translation: CASSQALLGARDTQYF.

This clonotype was picked up many times. The chain is built from TRBV10-3 and TRBJ2-5; perhaps TRBD2 as D (6 bases). Germline values: CDR1 ENHRY, CDR2 SYGVKD. Trimming took 2 bases from V and 2 from J, leaving 15 bases between them. This CDR3 comprises 16 residues. The CDR3 reads CAISEEAGSLQETQYF. For the CDR3, the DNA is TGTGCCATCAGTGAGGAGGCGGGGAGCCTTCAAGAGACCCAGTACTTC.

V usage is TRBV6-2 or TRBV6-3 and J usage is TRBJ2-2, with 10 bases that match TRBD2. CDR3 length: 15 amino acids. Germline V lookup: CDR1 MNHEY, CDR2 SVGEGT. Germline trimming cut 6 bases from V and 4 bases from J; bases unmatched to any gene: 5. The CDR3 loop is CASRPTSGITGELFF. Written as DNA, the CDR3 is TGTGCCAGCAGGCCAACTAGCGGGATCACCGGGGAGCTGTTTTTT.

In this sample, this clonotype is medium-sized (0.01 to 0.1%). The chain employs TRBV11-2 and TRBJ2-5; D unclear. The germline gives CDR1 SGHAT, CDR2 FQNNGV. The CDR3 loop spans 19 amino acids. With 1 base removed from V and 0 bases from J, the gap between germline ends came to 21 bases. CDR3 in amino acids: CASSLVPLRYGSNQETQYF. The CDR3 nucleotides are TGTGCCAGCAGCTTAGTCCCCCTGCGGTATGGATCTAACCAAGAGACCCAGTACTTC. Drawing the rest from reference TRBV11-2 and TRBJ2-5, the complete variable domain is EAGVAQSPRYKIIEKRQSVAFWCNPISGHATLYWYQQILGQGPKLLIQFQNNGVVDDSQLPKDRFSAERLKGVDSTLKIQPAKLEDSAVYLCASSLVPLRYGSNQETQYFGPGTRLLVL.

This clonotype came up many times. This chain uses TRBV5-4 with TRBJ2-1; 10 nucleotides agree with TRBD2. The CDR3 loop spans 13 amino acids. Germline CDR1 is SGHNT and CDR2 is YYREEE (reference sequence). Losses at the gene ends were 10 bases for V and 5 bases for J; bases not matched to a gene: 6. In DNA, the CDR3 is TGTGCCGTTAGCGGGAGGTCCGACAATGAGCAGTTCTTC. Its protein product is CAVSGRSDNEQFF. Full variable domain (outside the CDR3, taken from reference TRBV5-4 and TRBJ2-1): ETGVTQSPTHLIKTRGQQVTLRCSSQSGHNTVSWYQQALGQGPQFIFQYYREEENGRGNFPPRFSGLQFPNYSSELNVNALELDDSALYLCAVSGRSDNEQFFGPGTRLTVL.

In this sample, this clonotype turned up many times. The genes are TRBV24-1 and TRBJ2-7; D not certain. Germline CDR1 and CDR2: KGHDR and SFDVKD. This CDR3 spans 15 amino acids. V was cut by 1 base and J by 1 base, with 10 bases left in between. The CDR3 sequence: CATSDFIGLSYEQYV. The CDR3 coding sequence is TGTGCCACCAGTGATTTTATTGGGTTATCCTACGAGCAGTACGTC.

This clonotype was recorded many times. J is TRBJ2-3 and V is TRBV28; 8 bases fit TRBD1. The CDR3 totals 16 residues. Germline V CDR1 and CDR2: MDHEN, SYDVKM. The V gene end was trimmed by 5 bases and the J gene end by 2 bases; junction bases not matched to a gene: 9. The chain's CDR3 is CASSPNRGIVTDTQYF. The CDR3 region has the DNA TGTGCCAGCAGTCCGAACAGGGGGATCGTCACAGATACGCAGTATTTT.

This clonotype occurred many times. The chain recombines TRBV29-1 with TRBJ2-5; D gene uncertain. Germline V gene data show CDR1 as SQVTM and CDR2 as ANQGSEA. The V gene lost 7 bases and the J gene lost 2 bases, with 11 bases spanning the gap. This CDR3 is 12 amino acids long. In nucleotides, the CDR3 is TGCAGCGCCGACGGGTTACAAGAGACCCAGTACTTC. This translates into CSADGLQETQYF.

In its sample, this clonotype ranks as medium-sized. This rearrangement joins TRBV10-3 to TRBJ2-7, with a tentative D call TRBD2 (6 bases). This CDR3 comprises 15 residues. The germline V gene encodes CDR1 ENHRY and CDR2 SYGVKD. V was cut by 0 bases and J by 3 bases, with 12 bases left in between. The CDR3 nucleotides read TGTGCCATCAGTGAGTCCGGGGGAGAGATCTACGAGCAGTACTTC. It codes for CAISESGGEIYEQYF.